This T cell receptor (beta chain) emerged from a study of blood T cell repertoires in COVID-19. Background on the study: Whether acute or convalescent, the COVID-19 samples came from the United States, Italy and Spain. Sources were T cells, B-cell-depleted T cells, or PBMCs; the material itself was cDNA or gDNA.

The CDR3 totals 16 residues. The germline V gene has CDR1 ENHRY and CDR2 SYGVKD. The ends lost 2 bases at V and 4 bases at J; junction bases unmatched: 3. How the authors handled the data: For nucleated cells, counts were estimated from reference gene primer amplification. Only in-frame clones appear in the TCRdb table, and some are missing; sequencing was by immunoSEQ multiplex PCR. V and J calls and clone size are copied from that table; D and trimming were computed from the DNA. The sample holds 100,000 to 150,000 clones; roughly 90% are singletons and the top ten take about 4%. This receptor was identified in a man aged 45 to 65 with active COVID-19. The V and J genes are TRBV10-3 and TRBJ2-5; 14 bases match TRBD2. Sequenced material: peripheral blood. CDR3 sequence (DNA): TGTGCCATCAGTGAGGGGACTAGCGGGAGTGGAGAGACCCAGTACTTC. Amino acids: CAISEGTSGSGETQYF.